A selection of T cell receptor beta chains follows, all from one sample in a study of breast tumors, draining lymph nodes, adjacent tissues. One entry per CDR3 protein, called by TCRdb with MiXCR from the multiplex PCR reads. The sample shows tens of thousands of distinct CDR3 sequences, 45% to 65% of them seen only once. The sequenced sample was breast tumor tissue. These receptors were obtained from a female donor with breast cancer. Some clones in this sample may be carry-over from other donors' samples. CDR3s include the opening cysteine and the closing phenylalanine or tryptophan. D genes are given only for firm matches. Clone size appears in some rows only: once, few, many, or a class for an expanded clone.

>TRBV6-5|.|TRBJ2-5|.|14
CASSEAKRWGTQYF
TGTGCCAGCAGTGAAGCGAAGAGGTGGGGGACCCAGTACTTC
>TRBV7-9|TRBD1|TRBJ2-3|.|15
CASSLWDRGVYTQYF
TGTGCCAGCAGCTTATGGGACAGGGGAGTGTATACGCAGTATTTT
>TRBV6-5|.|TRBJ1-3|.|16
CASSYSRPSSGNTIYF
TGTGCCAGCAGTTACAGCCGACCGAGCTCTGGAAACACCATATATTTT
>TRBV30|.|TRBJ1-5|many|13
CAWSSDRNQPQHF
TGTGCCTGGAGTTCCGACAGGAATCAGCCCCAGCATTTT
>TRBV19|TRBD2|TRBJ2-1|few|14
CASSRAGAYNEQFF
TGTGCCAGTAGTAGAGCGGGAGCCTACAATGAGCAGTTCTTC
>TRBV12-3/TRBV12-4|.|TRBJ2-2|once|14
CASSCPGGYGELFF
TGTGCCAGCAGTTGCCCAGGAGGGTACGGGGAGCTGTTTTTT
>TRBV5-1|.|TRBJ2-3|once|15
CASSTQGTGSDTQYF
TGCGCCAGCTCTACTCAAGGGACGGGTTCAGATACGCAGTATTTT
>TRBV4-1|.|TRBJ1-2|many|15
CASSQGRDTNYGYTF
TGCGCCAGCAGCCAAGGCCGGGACACTAACTATGGCTACACCTTC
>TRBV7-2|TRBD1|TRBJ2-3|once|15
CASSFLQGWEDTQYF
TGTGCCAGCAGCTTCCTACAGGGGTGGGAAGATACGCAGTATTTT
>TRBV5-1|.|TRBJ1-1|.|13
CASRGRANTEASF
TGCGCCAGCAGGGGGCGAGCTAACACTGAAGCTTCCTTT
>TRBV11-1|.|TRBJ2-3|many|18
CASSPRQRWEWGTDTQYF
TGTGCCAGCAGCCCCCGTCAAAGGTGGGAGTGGGGCACAGATACGCAGTATTTT
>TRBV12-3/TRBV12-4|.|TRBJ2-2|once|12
CASSFEVGELFF
TGTGCCAGCAGTTTTGAGGTCGGGGAGCTGTTTTTT
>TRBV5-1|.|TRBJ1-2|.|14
CASSLVGGSYGYTF
TGCGCCAGCAGCTTGGTAGGGGGGAGCTATGGCTACACCTTC
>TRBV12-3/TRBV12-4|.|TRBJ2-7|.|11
CASSLTNEQYF
TGTGCCAGCAGCCTAACAAACGAGCAGTACTTC
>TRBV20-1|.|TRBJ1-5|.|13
CSARGGHNQPQHF
TGCAGTGCTAGGGGGGGACACAATCAGCCCCAGCATTTT
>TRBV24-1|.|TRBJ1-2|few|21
CATSVPFRVAIFLCANYGYTF
TGTGCCACCAGTGTCCCTTTTAGAGTGGCTATATTCTTATGTGCTAACTATGGCTACACCTTC
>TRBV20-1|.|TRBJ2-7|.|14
CGARDSRTPYEQYF
TGCGGTGCTAGAGATAGCCGGACGCCCTACGAGCAGTACTTC
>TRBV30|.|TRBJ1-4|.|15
CAWSPGHRTNEKLFF
TGTGCCTGGAGTCCAGGACACCGCACGAATGAAAAACTGTTTTTT
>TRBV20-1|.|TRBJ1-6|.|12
CSAPVNDSPLHF
TGCAGTGCACCCGTCAATGACTCACCCCTCCACTTT
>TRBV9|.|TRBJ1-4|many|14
CASSVGPNNEKLFF
TGTGCCAGCAGCGTAGGACCGAATAATGAAAAACTGTTTTTT
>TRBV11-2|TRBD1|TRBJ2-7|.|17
CASSLVSTGGLSGEQYF
TGTGCCAGCAGCTTAGTTTCGACAGGGGGCCTGTCAGGCGAGCAGTACTTC
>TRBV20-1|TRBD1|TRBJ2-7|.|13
CSAEGQVVSEQYF
TGCAGTGCTGAAGGACAGGTCGTAAGCGAGCAGTACTTC
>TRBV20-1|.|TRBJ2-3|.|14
CSAPEGTSTDTQYF
TGCAGTGCGCCCGAGGGGACTAGCACAGATACGCAGTATTTT
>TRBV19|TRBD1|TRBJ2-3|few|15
CASSGTGASTDTQYF
TGTGCCAGTAGTGGGACAGGAGCTAGCACAGATACGCAGTATTTT
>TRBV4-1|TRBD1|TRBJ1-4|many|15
CASSQGQGAYEKLFF
TGCGCCAGCAGCCAAGGACAGGGGGCGTATGAAAAACTGTTTTTT
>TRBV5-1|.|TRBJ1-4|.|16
CASSLSSGQPNEKLFF
TGCGCCAGCAGCTTGAGTAGCGGACAGCCCAATGAAAAACTGTTTTTT
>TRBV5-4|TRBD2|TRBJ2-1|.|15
CATLRTSGSYDEQFF
TGTGCCACCCTGCGGACTAGCGGGAGCTATGATGAGCAGTTCTTC
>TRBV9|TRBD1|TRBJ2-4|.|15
CASTSWDRGSSIQYF
TGTGCCAGCACCTCCTGGGACAGGGGGAGTAGCATTCAGTACTTC
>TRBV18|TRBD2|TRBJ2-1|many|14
CASSYSGSGHEQFF
TGTGCCAGCTCCTATAGCGGGTCAGGCCATGAGCAGTTCTTC
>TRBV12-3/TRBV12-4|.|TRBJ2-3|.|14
CASSLAPGTDTQYF
TGTGCCAGCAGTTTAGCGCCAGGCACAGATACGCAGTATTTT
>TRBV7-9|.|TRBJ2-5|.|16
CASSLRSNAGVETQYF
TGTGCCAGCAGCCTCCGGAGTAATGCCGGTGTAGAGACCCAGTACTTC